This is a list of T cell receptor beta chains from one sample in a study of blood T cell repertoires in COVID-19. The assay was immunoSEQ multiplex PCR, and TCRdb's table has in-frame clones only and misses some. Of roughly 120,000 clones in the sample, around 79% were seen once. Sequencing input: peripheral blood. The receptors stem from a man between 65 and 80 years old with acute or convalescent COVID-19. The CDR3 runs from the conserved cysteine through the conserved F or W. D genes are given only for firm matches. For some rows the clone size is stated as once, few or many, or as a class when expanded; others skip it.

CASSLTGQGYGYTF,TGTGCCAGCAGCTTAACGGGACAGGGCTATGGCTACACCTTC,.,TRBJ1-2,TRBV7-6,TRBD1
CASSESAAARNEKLFF,TGTGCCAGCAGTGAATCGGCGGCAGCCCGTAATGAAAAACTGTTTTTT,.,TRBJ1-4,TRBV6-1,.
CASSSTGLALYEQYF,TGCGCCAGCAGCTCGACAGGGCTGGCCCTCTACGAGCAGTACTTC,.,TRBJ2-7,TRBV5-1,TRBD1
CASSRGQYSYEQYF,TGTGCCAGCTCACGAGGACAGTACTCCTACGAGCAGTACTTC,.,TRBJ2-7,TRBV18,.
CASSFNSGGETQYF,TGTGCCAGCAGCTTCAATAGCGGGGGAGAGACCCAGTACTTC,.,TRBJ2-5,TRBV7-2,TRBD2
CASTAGTGIAEAFF,TGTGCCAGTACCGCCGGGACAGGGATCGCTGAAGCTTTCTTT,.,TRBJ1-1,TRBV19,TRBD1
CASSQDTVTGSYEQYF,TGCGCCAGCAGCCAAGACACGGTAACGGGGAGCTACGAGCAGTACTTC,.,TRBJ2-7,TRBV4-1,.
CASSLALAGGNSPLHF,TGTGCCAGCAGCTTAGCGCTGGCAGGGGGTAATTCACCCCTCCACTTT,.,TRBJ1-6,TRBV7-8,TRBD1
CASSQATGPGTEAFF,TGCGCCAGCAGCCAGGCTACAGGTCCTGGCACTGAAGCTTTCTTT,.,TRBJ1-1,TRBV4-1,.
CASSVGGGSGGHFYEQYF,TGTGCCAGCAGCGTAGGAGGAGGTAGCGGGGGTCACTTTTACGAGCAGTACTTC,.,TRBJ2-7,TRBV9,TRBD2
CASSETAIQETQYF,TGTGCCAGCAGTGAAACCGCGATCCAAGAGACCCAGTACTTC,.,TRBJ2-5,TRBV2,.
CASIRTNTEAFF,TGTGCCAGTATCAGAACGAACACTGAAGCTTTCTTT,few,TRBJ1-1,TRBV19,.
CASSQGYGEKLFF,TGTGCCAGCAGCCAAGGCTACGGGGAAAAACTGTTTTTT,.,TRBJ1-4,TRBV3-1/TRBV3-2,.
CASSFDGDTEAFF,TGCGCCAGCAGCTTCGACGGGGACACTGAAGCTTTCTTT,once,TRBJ1-1,TRBV5-1,.
CASSQDPWQGGEKLFF,TGTGCCAGCAGCCAAGATCCTTGGCAGGGGGGTGAAAAACTGTTTTTT,few,TRBJ1-4,TRBV3-1/TRBV3-2,TRBD1
CASSLVVGGRETQYF,TGTGCCAGCAGCTTAGTCGTTGGCGGAAGAGAGACCCAGTACTTC,.,TRBJ2-5,TRBV7-2,.